One and the same sample provided the 8 T cell receptor beta chains below, sequenced in a study of blood T cell repertoires in COVID-19. Sequenced by immunoSEQ multiplex PCR; TCRdb stores in-frame clones only, minus some. The sample has approximately 90,000 clones, about 86% seen once; the top ten hold approximately 6.8%. The sequencing input was peripheral blood. The receptor set was obtained from a man aged 55-75 years with acute or convalescent COVID-19.

This chain joins TRBV30 and TRBJ1-1, with TRBD1 matching over 9 bases. This CDR3 spans 13 amino acids. V lost 3 bases, J lost 6 bases, and 5 bases stayed unmatched. Germline CDR1 is GTSNPN and CDR2 is SVGIG (reference sequence). The CDR3 is CAWREDRGSEAFF. The CDR3 coding sequence is TGTGCCTGGAGGGAAGACAGGGGGTCTGAAGCTTTCTTT.

V usage is TRBV11-2 and J usage is TRBJ2-1; 9 nucleotides line up with TRBD2. J lost 4 bases, V lost 5 bases, and 12 bases had no gene match. From germline, CDR1 is SGHAT and CDR2 FQNNGV. CDR3 length: 17 amino acids. The CDR3 here is CASSPRGAGGIYNEQFF. The CDR3 region has the DNA TGTGCCAGCAGCCCCCGGGGAGCGGGGGGCATTTACAATGAGCAGTTCTTC.

A single count supports this clone. V gene TRBV25-1 combines with J gene TRBJ2-2; the match to TRBD2 covers 7 bases. In germline, CDR1 is MGHDK, CDR2 SYGVNS. The CDR3 runs to 16 residues. The V segment lost 3 bases and the J segment 6 bases; nucleotides outside the gene matches: 10. The CDR3 loop reads CASSDPSGIFAGELFF. In DNA form, the CDR3 reads TGTGCCAGCAGTGACCCTAGCGGCATATTCGCCGGGGAGCTGTTTTTT.

The chain is built from TRBV2 and TRBJ2-3; TRBD2 might be the D (5 bases). This CDR3 contains 14 residues. V was shortened by 8 bases and J by 1 base, with 13 bases between the two germline ends. Germline CDR1 is SNHLY and CDR2 is FYNNEI. CDR3 loop: CASHVDSGTDTQYF. In DNA form, the CDR3 reads TGTGCCAGCCACGTGGACTCGGGCACAGATACGCAGTATTTT.

The chain has TRBV3-1 (or the pseudogene TRBV3-2) and TRBJ1-5; 7 bases agree with TRBD1. The V segment lost 6 bases and the J segment 6 bases; nucleotides outside the gene matches: 5. Germline CDR1 and CDR2: LGHDT and YNNKEL (reference sequence). CDR3 size: 13 residues. CDR3 region: CASRTGLSQPQHF. For the CDR3, the DNA is TGTGCCAGCAGGACAGGGTTAAGTCAGCCCCAGCATTTT.

The chain recombines TRBV9 with TRBJ1-3, with TRBD1 matching 7 bases. This CDR3 has 14 amino acids. The J segment lost 4 bases and the V segment lost 6 bases, leaving 7 bases of the junction unmatched. From germline, CDR1 is SGDLS and CDR2 YYNGEE. CDR3: CASTGGNLGNTIYF. The CDR3 DNA sequence: TGTGCCAGCACAGGGGGTAACCTAGGAAACACCATATATTTT.

In regard to this clone: A read error may account for a junction end that differs from germline. V and J are TRBV4-1 and TRBJ1-5; D perhaps matches TRBD1 (6 bases). CDR3 size: 18 residues. Germline V gene lookup returns CDR1 MGHRA and CDR2 YSYEKL. CDR3 nucleotide sequence: TGCGCCAGCAGCCAAGATCTGGCAGGGGCGAATAGCAATCAACCCCAGCATTTT. Encoded protein: CASSQDLAGANSNQPQHF.

V and J are TRBV11-2 and TRBJ2-7; TRBD2 might be the D (5 bases). The V gene lost 1 base and the J gene lost 0 bases, with 7 bases spanning the gap. CDR3 length: 14 residues. Germline V gene data show CDR1 as SGHAT and CDR2 as FQNNGV. The CDR3 DNA reads as TGTGCCAGCAGCTTAGGGCTAGCCTCCTACGAGCAGTACTTC. This translates into CASSLGLASYEQYF.